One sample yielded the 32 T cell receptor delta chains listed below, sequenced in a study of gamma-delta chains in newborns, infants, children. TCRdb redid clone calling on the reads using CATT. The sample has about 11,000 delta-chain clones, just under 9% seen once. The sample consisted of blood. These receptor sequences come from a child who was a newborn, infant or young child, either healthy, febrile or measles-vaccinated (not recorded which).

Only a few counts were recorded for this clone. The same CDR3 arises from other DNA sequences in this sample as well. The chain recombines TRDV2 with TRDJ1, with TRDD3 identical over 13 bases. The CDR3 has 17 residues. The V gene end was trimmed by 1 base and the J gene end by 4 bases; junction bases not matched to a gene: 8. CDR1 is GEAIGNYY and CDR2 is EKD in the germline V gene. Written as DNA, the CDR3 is TGTGCCTGTGACACGTTGGTACTGGGGGATACGGGCGATAAACTCATCTTT. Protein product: CACDTLVLGDTGDKLIF.

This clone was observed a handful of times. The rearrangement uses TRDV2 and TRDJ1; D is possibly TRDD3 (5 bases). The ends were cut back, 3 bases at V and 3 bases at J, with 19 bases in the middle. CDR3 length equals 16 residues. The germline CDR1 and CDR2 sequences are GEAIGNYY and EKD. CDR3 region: CACDRWDIRGPDKLIF. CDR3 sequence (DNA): TGTGCCTGTGACCGTTGGGACATAAGGGGACCCGATAAACTCATCTTT.

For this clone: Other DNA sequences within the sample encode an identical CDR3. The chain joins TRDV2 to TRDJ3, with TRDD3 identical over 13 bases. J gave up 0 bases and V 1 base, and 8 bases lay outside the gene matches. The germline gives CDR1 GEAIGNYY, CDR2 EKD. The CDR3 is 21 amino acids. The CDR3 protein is CACDTVTGGYASSWDTRQMFF. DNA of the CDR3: TGTGCCTGTGACACGGTTACTGGGGGATACGCCAGCTCCTGGGACACCCGACAGATGTTTTTC.

The CDR3 coding sequence is TGTGCTCTTGGGGACGGGCCGGACAAGGTCTCGTACTGGGGGATGCTGACAGCACAACTCTTCTTT. As protein: CALGDGPDKVSYWGMLTAQLFF. The J gene is TRDJ2, the V gene TRDV1; 10 bases line up with TRDD3. Here the J gene came from matching the DNA to germline, since TCRdb omits it. V trimming: 3 bases; J trimming: 3 bases; junction bases outside the gene matches: 22. CDR3 length: 22 residues. The germline gives CDR1 TSWWSYY, CDR2 QGS.

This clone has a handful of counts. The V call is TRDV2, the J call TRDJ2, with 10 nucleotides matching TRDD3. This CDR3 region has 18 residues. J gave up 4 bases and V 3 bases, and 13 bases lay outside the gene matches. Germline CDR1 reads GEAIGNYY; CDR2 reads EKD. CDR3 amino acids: CACDSVGGDTRATAQLFF. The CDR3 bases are TGTGCCTGTGACTCCGTGGGGGGGGATACGCGAGCGACAGCACAACTCTTCTTT.

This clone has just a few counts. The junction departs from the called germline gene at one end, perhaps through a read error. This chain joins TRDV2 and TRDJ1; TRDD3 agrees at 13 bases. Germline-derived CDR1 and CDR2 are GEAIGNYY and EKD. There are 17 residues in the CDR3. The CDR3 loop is CACGTITGGYVTDKLIF. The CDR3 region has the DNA TGTGCCTGTGGCACCATTACTGGGGGATACGTCACCGATAAACTCATCTTT.

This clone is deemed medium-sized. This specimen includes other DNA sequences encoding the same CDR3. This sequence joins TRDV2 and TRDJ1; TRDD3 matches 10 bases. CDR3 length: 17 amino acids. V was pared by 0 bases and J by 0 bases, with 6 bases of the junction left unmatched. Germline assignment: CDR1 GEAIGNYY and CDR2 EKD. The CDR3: CACDTVLGDSYTDKLIF. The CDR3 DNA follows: TGTGCCTGTGACACCGTACTGGGGGATTCCTACACCGATAAACTCATCTTT.

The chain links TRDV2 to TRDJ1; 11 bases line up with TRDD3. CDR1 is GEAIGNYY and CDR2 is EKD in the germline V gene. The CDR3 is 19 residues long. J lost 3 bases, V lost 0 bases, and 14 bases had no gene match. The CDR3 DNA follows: TGTGCCTGTGACACCGTGGTGGGGGATACGCGAAAGGACGCCGATAAACTCATCTTT. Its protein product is CACDTVVGDTRKDADKLIF.

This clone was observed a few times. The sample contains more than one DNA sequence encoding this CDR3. CDR3 sequence: CACDPVLGDTSNIPKGHKLIF. CDR3 DNA sequence: TGTGCCTGTGACCCCGTACTGGGGGATACCAGTAACATCCCTAAAGGCCATAAACTCATCTTT. The chain is built from TRDV2 and TRDJ1, with 12 bases matching TRDD3. V lost 3 bases and J lost 6; bases outside the gene matches: 25. Germline values: CDR1 GEAIGNYY, CDR2 EKD. The CDR3 sequence is 21 residues long.

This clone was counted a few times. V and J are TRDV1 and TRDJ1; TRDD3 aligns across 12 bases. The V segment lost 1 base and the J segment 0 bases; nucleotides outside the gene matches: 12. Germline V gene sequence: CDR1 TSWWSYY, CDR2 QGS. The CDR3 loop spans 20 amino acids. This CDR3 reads CALGERLPHWGIPYTDKLIF. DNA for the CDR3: TGTGCTCTTGGGGAACGCCTTCCCCACTGGGGGATACCTTACACCGATAAACTCATCTTT.

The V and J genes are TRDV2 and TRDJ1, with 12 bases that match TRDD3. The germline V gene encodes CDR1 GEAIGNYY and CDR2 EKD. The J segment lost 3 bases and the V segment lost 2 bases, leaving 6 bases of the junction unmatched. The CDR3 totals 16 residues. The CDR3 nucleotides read TGTGCCTGTGACAACATACTGGGGGATACTGCCGATAAACTCATCTTT. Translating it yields CACDNILGDTADKLIF.

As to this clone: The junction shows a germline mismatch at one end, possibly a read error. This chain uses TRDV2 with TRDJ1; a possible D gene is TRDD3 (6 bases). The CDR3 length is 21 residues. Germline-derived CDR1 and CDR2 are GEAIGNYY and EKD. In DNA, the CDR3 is TGTGCCTGTGACACGGTCAACTGGGACCACCGGACGCACCAGTACACCGATAAACTCATCTTC. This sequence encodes CACDTVNWDHRTHQYTDKLIF.

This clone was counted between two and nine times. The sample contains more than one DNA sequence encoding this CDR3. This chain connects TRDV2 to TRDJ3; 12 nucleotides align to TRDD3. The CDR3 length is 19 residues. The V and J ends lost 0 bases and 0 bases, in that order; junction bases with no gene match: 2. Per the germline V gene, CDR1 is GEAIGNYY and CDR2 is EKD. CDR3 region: CACDTAGGYASWDTRQMFF. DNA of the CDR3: TGTGCCTGTGACACCGCTGGGGGATACGCCTCCTGGGACACCCGACAGATGTTTTTC.

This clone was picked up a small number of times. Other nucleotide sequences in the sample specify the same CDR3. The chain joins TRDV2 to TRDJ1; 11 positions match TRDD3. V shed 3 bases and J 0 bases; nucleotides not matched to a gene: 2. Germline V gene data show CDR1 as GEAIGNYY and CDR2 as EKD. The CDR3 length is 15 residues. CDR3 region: CACDPLGDNTDKLIF. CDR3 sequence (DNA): TGTGCCTGTGACCCACTGGGGGATAACACCGATAAACTCATCTTT.

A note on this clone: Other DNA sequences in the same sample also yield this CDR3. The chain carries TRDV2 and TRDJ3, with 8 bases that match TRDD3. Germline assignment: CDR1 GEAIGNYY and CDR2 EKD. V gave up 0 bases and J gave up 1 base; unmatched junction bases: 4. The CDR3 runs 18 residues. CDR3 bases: TGTGCCTGTGACACCGGGGGATATAGTTCCTGGGACACCCGACAGATGTTTTTC. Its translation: CACDTGGYSSWDTRQMFF.

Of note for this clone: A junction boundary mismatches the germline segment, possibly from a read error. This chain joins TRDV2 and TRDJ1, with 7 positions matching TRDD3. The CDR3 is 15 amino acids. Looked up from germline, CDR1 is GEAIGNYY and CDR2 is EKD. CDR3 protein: CACDTWGTYTDKLTF. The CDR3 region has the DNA TGTGCCTGTGACACCTGGGGGACCTACACCGATAAACTCACCTTT.

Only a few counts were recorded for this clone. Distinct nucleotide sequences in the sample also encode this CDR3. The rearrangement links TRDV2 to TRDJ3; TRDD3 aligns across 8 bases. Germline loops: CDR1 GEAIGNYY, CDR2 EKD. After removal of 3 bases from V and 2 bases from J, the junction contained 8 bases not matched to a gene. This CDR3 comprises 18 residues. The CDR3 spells CACDVTGGGPWDTRQMFF. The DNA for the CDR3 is TGTGCCTGTGACGTGACTGGGGGGGGTCCCTGGGACACCCGACAGATGTTTTTC.

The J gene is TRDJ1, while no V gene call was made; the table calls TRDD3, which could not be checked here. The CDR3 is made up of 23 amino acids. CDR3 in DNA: TGTGCTCTTGGGGAACACCTCCTACGTGCTGATGGGGGATACGCGCGTGAAACCGATAAACTCATCTTT. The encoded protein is CALGEHLLRADGGYARETDKLIF.

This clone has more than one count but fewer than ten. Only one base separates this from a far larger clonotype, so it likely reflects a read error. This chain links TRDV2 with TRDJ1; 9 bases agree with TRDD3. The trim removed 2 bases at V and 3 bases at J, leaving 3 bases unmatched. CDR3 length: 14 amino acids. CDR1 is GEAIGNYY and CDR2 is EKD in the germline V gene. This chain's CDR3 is CACDILGDADKLIF. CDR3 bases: TGTGCCTGTGACATACTGGGGGACGCCGATAAACTCATCTTT.

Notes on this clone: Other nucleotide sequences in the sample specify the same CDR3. This CDR3 reads CACDSLGDTDKLIF. The CDR3 nucleotides are TGTGCCTGCGACTCCCTGGGGGATACGGATAAACTCATCTTT. This chain links TRDV2 with TRDJ1, with 12 bases that match TRDD3. V dropped 7 bases and J dropped 5; count of bases not matched to a gene: 7. Germline V gene sequence: CDR1 GEAIGNYY, CDR2 EKD. The length of the CDR3 is 14 residues.

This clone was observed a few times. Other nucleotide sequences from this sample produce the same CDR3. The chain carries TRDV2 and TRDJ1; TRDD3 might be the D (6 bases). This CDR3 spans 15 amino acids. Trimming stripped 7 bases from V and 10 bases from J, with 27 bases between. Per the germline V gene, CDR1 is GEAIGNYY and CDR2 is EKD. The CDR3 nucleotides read TGTGCCTGCGAGTTACTAGGGGATGCTCTAGGTGGACTCATCTTT. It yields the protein CACELLGDALGGLIF.

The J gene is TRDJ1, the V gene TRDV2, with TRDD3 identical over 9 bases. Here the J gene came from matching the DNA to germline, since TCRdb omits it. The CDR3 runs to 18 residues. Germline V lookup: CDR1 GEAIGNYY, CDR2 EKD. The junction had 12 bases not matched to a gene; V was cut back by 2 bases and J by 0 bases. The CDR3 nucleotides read TGTGCCTGTGACAATTTGTTACTGGGGGACCGGTACACCGATAAACTCATCTTT. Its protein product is CACDNLLLGDRYTDKLIF.

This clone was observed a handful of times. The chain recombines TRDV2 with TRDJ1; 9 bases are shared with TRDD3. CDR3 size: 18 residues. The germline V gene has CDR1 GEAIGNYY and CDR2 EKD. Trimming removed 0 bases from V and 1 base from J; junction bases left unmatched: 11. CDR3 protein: CACDTVSSGDTLTDKLIF. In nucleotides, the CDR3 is TGTGCCTGTGACACCGTTTCCTCAGGGGATACGCTCACCGATAAACTCATCTTT.

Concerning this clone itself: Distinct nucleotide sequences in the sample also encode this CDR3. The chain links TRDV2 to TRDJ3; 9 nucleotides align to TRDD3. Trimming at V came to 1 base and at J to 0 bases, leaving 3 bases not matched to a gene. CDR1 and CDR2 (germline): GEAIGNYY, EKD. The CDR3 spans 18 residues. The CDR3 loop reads CACDTNWGSSWDTRQMFF. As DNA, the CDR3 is TGTGCCTGTGACACAAACTGGGGGAGCTCCTGGGACACCCGACAGATGTTTTTC.

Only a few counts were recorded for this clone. DNA of the CDR3: TGTGCCTGTGACACCTGGGGGGACAGCTCCTGGGACACCCGACAGATGTTTTTC. Protein sequence: CACDTWGDSSWDTRQMFF. V is TRDV2 and J is TRDJ3, with D possibly matching TRDD3 (6 bases). The V end lost 0 bases, the J end lost 0 bases, and 11 bases lay between the germline ends. This CDR3 is built from 18 residues. CDR1 and CDR2 (germline): GEAIGNYY, EKD.

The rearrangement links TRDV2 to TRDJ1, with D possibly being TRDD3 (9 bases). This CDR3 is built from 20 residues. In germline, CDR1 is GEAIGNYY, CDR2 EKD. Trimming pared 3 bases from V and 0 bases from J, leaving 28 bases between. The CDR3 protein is CACDPLPTGLGEPYTDKLIF. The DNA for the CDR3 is TGTGCCTGTGACCCTCTTCCTACGGGACTGGGGGAACCGTACACCGATAAACTCATCTTT.

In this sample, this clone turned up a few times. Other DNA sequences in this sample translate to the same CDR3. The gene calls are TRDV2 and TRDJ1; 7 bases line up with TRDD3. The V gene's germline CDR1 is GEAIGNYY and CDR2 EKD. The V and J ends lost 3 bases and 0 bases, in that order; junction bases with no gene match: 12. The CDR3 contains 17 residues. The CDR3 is CACDDVRGMPYTDKLIF. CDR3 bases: TGTGCCTGTGACGATGTCCGGGGGATGCCGTACACCGATAAACTCATCTTT.

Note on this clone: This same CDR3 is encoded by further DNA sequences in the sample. The CDR3 DNA is TGTGCCTGTGACAACCTCGGGGGGTACACCGATAAACTCATCTTT. Translated, it gives CACDNLGGYTDKLIF. This chain uses TRDV2 with TRDJ1, with a weak D call TRDD3 (5 bases). The ends were cut back, 2 bases at V and 0 bases at J, with 12 bases in the middle. CDR3 length equals 15 residues. Germline V gene sequence: CDR1 GEAIGNYY, CDR2 EKD.

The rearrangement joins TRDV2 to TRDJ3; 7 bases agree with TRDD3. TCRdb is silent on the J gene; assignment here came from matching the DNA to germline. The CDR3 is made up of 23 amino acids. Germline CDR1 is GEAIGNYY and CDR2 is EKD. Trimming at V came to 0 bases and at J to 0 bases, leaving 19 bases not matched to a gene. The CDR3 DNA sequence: TGTGCCTGTGACACCACTACCTTTGGGGGACACGGGGCAAGCTCCTGGGACACCCGACAGATGTTTTTC. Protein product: CACDTTTFGGHGASSWDTRQMFF.

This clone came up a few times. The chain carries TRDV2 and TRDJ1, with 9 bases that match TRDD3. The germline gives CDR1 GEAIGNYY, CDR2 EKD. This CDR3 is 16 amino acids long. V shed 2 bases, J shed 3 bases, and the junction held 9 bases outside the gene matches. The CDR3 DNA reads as TGTGCCTGTGACATGGTGTGGGGGATAGACGCCGATAAACTCATCTTT. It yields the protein CACDMVWGIDADKLIF.

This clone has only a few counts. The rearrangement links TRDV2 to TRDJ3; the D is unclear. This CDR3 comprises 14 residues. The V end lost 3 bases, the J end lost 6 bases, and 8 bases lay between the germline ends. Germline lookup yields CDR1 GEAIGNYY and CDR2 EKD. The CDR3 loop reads CACDPVPDTRQMFF. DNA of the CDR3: TGTGCCTGTGACCCCGTACCGGACACCCGACAGATGTTTTTC.

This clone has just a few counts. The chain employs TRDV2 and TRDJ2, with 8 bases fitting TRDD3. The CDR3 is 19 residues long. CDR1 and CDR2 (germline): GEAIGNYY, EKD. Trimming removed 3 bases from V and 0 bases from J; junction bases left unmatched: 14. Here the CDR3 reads CACDLMDLGEQALTAQLFF. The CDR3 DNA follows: TGTGCCTGTGACCTGATGGATCTGGGGGAGCAAGCTTTGACAGCACAACTCTTCTTT.